A selection of T cell receptor beta chains follows, all from one sample in a study of cytomegalovirus exposure and HLA in healthy donors. The assay was immunoSEQ multiplex PCR, and TCRdb's table has in-frame clones only and misses some. The sample lists 220,000 or so clones; about 70% were seen once. The sequencing sample was made of PBMCs. Receptor source: a woman between 25 and 40 years old in good health and CMV-seronegative. CDR3s include the opening cysteine and the closing phenylalanine or tryptophan. Fields, in order: J gene, D gene, clone size, V gene, CDR3 DNA, CDR3 protein. The D gene is left open where the match is weak. Expanded clones get a size class; other rows say once, few or many, or leave the size out.

j_gene: TRBJ2-7; d_gene: TRBD1; abundance: .; v_gene: TRBV6-5; CDR3nt: TGTGCCAGCAAACTGGGACAGGTCTCCTACGAGCAGTACTTC; CDR3aa: CASKLGQVSYEQYF
j_gene: TRBJ2-4; d_gene: .; abundance: .; v_gene: TRBV30; CDR3nt: TGTGCCTGGAGTGTAGGCAGGGGAGAGAAAAACATTCAGTACTTC; CDR3aa: CAWSVGRGEKNIQYF
j_gene: TRBJ2-7; d_gene: TRBD1; abundance: .; v_gene: TRBV5-4; CDR3nt: TGTGCCAGCAGCGTCCCCGGGACAGGTGCCTACGAGCAGTACTTC; CDR3aa: CASSVPGTGAYEQYF
j_gene: TRBJ2-1; d_gene: TRBD2; abundance: .; v_gene: TRBV10-3; CDR3nt: TGTGCCATCATTGAAGGATTGGAGCGGGGGAGGACTTCCTACAATGAGCAGTTCTTC; CDR3aa: CAIIEGLERGRTSYNEQFF
j_gene: TRBJ2-7; d_gene: .; abundance: .; v_gene: TRBV4-1; CDR3nt: TGCGCCAGCAGCCAAGAACGTTGGTCCGGGACAAGAACCTACGAGCAGTACTTC; CDR3aa: CASSQERWSGTRTYEQYF
j_gene: TRBJ1-1; d_gene: TRBD1; abundance: .; v_gene: TRBV5-6; CDR3nt: TGTGCCAGCAGACTCGGTCAGGGGGCGTACACTGAAGCTTTCTTT; CDR3aa: CASRLGQGAYTEAFF
j_gene: TRBJ1-6; d_gene: .; abundance: .; v_gene: TRBV2; CDR3nt: TGTGCCAGCAATGTCCGAGGAGGGCCCCTCCACTTT; CDR3aa: CASNVRGGPLHF
j_gene: TRBJ1-2; d_gene: .; abundance: .; v_gene: TRBV6-1; CDR3nt: TGTGCCTCTTCATCCGGGGGGTATGGCTACACCTTC; CDR3aa: CASSSGGYGYTF
j_gene: TRBJ1-6; d_gene: .; abundance: .; v_gene: TRBV30; CDR3nt: TGTGCCTGCCCCCCGGACCTAACGGGGTCACCCCTCCACTTT; CDR3aa: CACPPDLTGSPLHF
j_gene: TRBJ1-6; d_gene: TRBD1; abundance: .; v_gene: TRBV4-2; CDR3nt: TGTGCCAGCAGCCTTACAGGGGCGGAGGATTCACCCCTCCACTTT; CDR3aa: CASSLTGAEDSPLHF
j_gene: TRBJ1-1; d_gene: TRBD1; abundance: .; v_gene: TRBV29-1; CDR3nt: TGCAGCGGGAGACAGGGGAACACTGAAGCTTTCTTT; CDR3aa: CSGRQGNTEAFF
j_gene: TRBJ2-7; d_gene: TRBD2; abundance: once; v_gene: TRBV6-6; CDR3nt: TGTGCCAGCAGCCCAACTAGCGGGACTTACGAGCAGTACTTC; CDR3aa: CASSPTSGTYEQYF
j_gene: TRBJ1-2; d_gene: TRBD1; abundance: .; v_gene: TRBV7-9; CDR3nt: TGTGCCAGCAGCTCACCTTCCGGACAGGGAGAAACCTTC; CDR3aa: CASSSPSGQGETF
j_gene: TRBJ1-2; d_gene: .; abundance: few; v_gene: TRBV6-5; CDR3nt: TGTGCCAGCAGTTACTCGAGTCAGGGCCATCTGGGCTACACCTTC; CDR3aa: CASSYSSQGHLGYTF
j_gene: TRBJ1-4; d_gene: TRBD1; abundance: .; v_gene: TRBV6-5; CDR3nt: TGTGCCAGCAGTGCGACAGGGGGCAGCGAAAAACTGTTTTTT; CDR3aa: CASSATGGSEKLFF
j_gene: TRBJ2-2; d_gene: TRBD2; abundance: .; v_gene: TRBV5-1; CDR3nt: TGCGCCAGCAGCTCGGGGACTAACGCGAACACCGGGGAGCTGTTTTTT; CDR3aa: CASSSGTNANTGELFF
j_gene: TRBJ1-2; d_gene: .; abundance: .; v_gene: TRBV7-2; CDR3nt: TGTGCCAGCAGCTTCCCGGGGGAGAGAGGCTACACCTTC; CDR3aa: CASSFPGERGYTF
j_gene: TRBJ1-6; d_gene: TRBD1; abundance: .; v_gene: TRBV2; CDR3nt: TGTGCCAGCAGTCAGGGGACAGCAAGGACCAATAATTCACCCCTCCACTTT; CDR3aa: CASSQGTARTNNSPLHF
j_gene: TRBJ2-1; d_gene: TRBD2; abundance: .; v_gene: TRBV5-6; CDR3nt: TGTGCCAGCAGCCCCGGGGGGGGGAACAATGAGCAGTTCTTC; CDR3aa: CASSPGGGNNEQFF
j_gene: TRBJ2-2; d_gene: .; abundance: few; v_gene: TRBV2; CDR3nt: TGTGCCAGCAGTGGTTCTTCAAAACATACCGGGGAGCTGTTTTTT; CDR3aa: CASSGSSKHTGELFF
j_gene: TRBJ2-1; d_gene: TRBD2; abundance: .; v_gene: TRBV2; CDR3nt: TGTGCCAGCAGTGACGGGAGGGGGTACAATGAGCAGTTCTTC; CDR3aa: CASSDGRGYNEQFF
j_gene: TRBJ2-2; d_gene: TRBD2; abundance: .; v_gene: TRBV7-6; CDR3nt: TGTGCCAGCAGCTTGACTAGCGGGGGGGTCACCGGGGAGCTGTTTTTT; CDR3aa: CASSLTSGGVTGELFF
j_gene: TRBJ2-5; d_gene: .; abundance: .; v_gene: TRBV11-2; CDR3nt: TGTGCCAGCACACGGGACTCAAAAGGGGAGACCCAGTACTTC; CDR3aa: CASTRDSKGETQYF
j_gene: TRBJ2-3; d_gene: .; abundance: .; v_gene: TRBV5-1; CDR3nt: TGCGCCAGCAGCTTGGACCAGGGCGGTCGTTCAGATACGCAGTATTTT; CDR3aa: CASSLDQGGRSDTQYF
j_gene: TRBJ2-1; d_gene: TRBD2; abundance: .; v_gene: TRBV10-3; CDR3nt: TGTGCCATCAGCCCGGGACTAGCGGGACCGGGGGAGCAGTTCTTC; CDR3aa: CAISPGLAGPGEQFF
j_gene: TRBJ2-1; d_gene: TRBD2; abundance: .; v_gene: TRBV30; CDR3nt: TGTGCCTGGAGTCTCGGGGGGGGTTCGAATGAGCAGTTCTTC; CDR3aa: CAWSLGGGSNEQFF
j_gene: TRBJ2-3; d_gene: .; abundance: .; v_gene: TRBV5-1; CDR3nt: TGCGCCAGTAAAGACTCCTACGGGGATACGCAGTATTTT; CDR3aa: CASKDSYGDTQYF
j_gene: TRBJ2-1; d_gene: TRBD1; abundance: few; v_gene: TRBV6-5; CDR3nt: TGTGCCAGCAGTCTCCAGGACAGGAATGAGCAGTTCTTC; CDR3aa: CASSLQDRNEQFF
j_gene: TRBJ1-1; d_gene: TRBD1; abundance: .; v_gene: TRBV18; CDR3nt: TGTGCCAGCTCACCGAATAAGGGGGCGAACACTGAAGCTTTCTTT; CDR3aa: CASSPNKGANTEAFF
j_gene: TRBJ1-5; d_gene: .; abundance: .; v_gene: TRBV6-6; CDR3nt: TGTGCCAGCAGTTACGATACGACCGGCGGTCAGCCCCAGCATTTT; CDR3aa: CASSYDTTGGQPQHF
j_gene: TRBJ2-7; d_gene: .; abundance: .; v_gene: TRBV5-4; CDR3nt: TGTGCCAGCAGCGAGGGGGACGGAGACTACGAGCAGTACTTC; CDR3aa: CASSEGDGDYEQYF
j_gene: TRBJ1-5; d_gene: .; abundance: .; v_gene: TRBV19; CDR3nt: TGTGCCAGTAGCGCTTGGGGGGTGAATCAGCCCCAGCATTTT; CDR3aa: CASSAWGVNQPQHF
j_gene: TRBJ1-2; d_gene: .; abundance: .; v_gene: TRBV5-4; CDR3nt: TGTGCCAGCAGCTTGGGATTCCAAGGGAGGAACTATGGCTACACCTTC; CDR3aa: CASSLGFQGRNYGYTF
j_gene: TRBJ2-5; d_gene: TRBD2; abundance: once; v_gene: TRBV9; CDR3nt: TGTGCCAGCAGCGTAGGACTAGCGGGAGCAATCCAAGAGACCCAGTACTTC; CDR3aa: CASSVGLAGAIQETQYF